The T cell receptor beta chain described here comes from a study of cytomegalovirus exposure and HLA in healthy donors. Study conclusions and caveats: An analysis was carried out later, and it reportedly showed fewer N-insertions in an Asian-associated ancestry cluster than the roughly 700-donor mean.

In regard to this clone: Its matching antigen is unknown. This sample also contains other DNA sequences that code for the same CDR3.

PCR involved 60 Vbeta and 13 Jbeta primers. The table came from immunoSEQ multiplex PCR; TCRdb's copy has only in-frame clones and leaves some out. Among some 65,000 clones listed, 62% were seen once. V lost 2 bases and J 1 base, leaving 6 bases between the germline ends. Germline CDR1 reads MNHEY; CDR2 reads SMNVEV (reference sequence). The CDR3 is made up of 13 amino acids. The origin of this receptor is a man aged 25 to 40 in good health and CMV-seronegative. Sequencing was performed on PBMCs. This chain connects TRBV27 to TRBJ2-7; TRBD1 is a possible D gene (5 bases). Written as DNA, the CDR3 is TGTGCCAGCAGTTTAACAGGATCCTACGAGCAGTACTTC. As protein: CASSLTGSYEQYF.